A selection of T cell receptor beta chains follows, all from one sample in a study of T cell repertoires in aging, cancer and after chemotherapy. Via MiXCR, TCRdb re-called the multiplex PCR reads, giving one row per CDR3 protein. Counted here are fewer than 15,000 distinct CDR3 sequences, about 25% occurring once; the ten biggest clones make up 45% to 55%. Sequences were obtained from blood. These receptors originate from a human donor in good health. Both conserved end residues are part of each CDR3. The D gene is left open where the match is weak. The size of a clone is reported for some rows only, either as once, few or many, or as a class for expanded clones.

v_call: TRBV6-5; d_call: -; j_call: TRBJ1-3; clone_size: few; cdr3_aa: CASTRAHHQAVFPSGNTIYF; cdr3_nt: TGTGCCAGCACACGCGCGCATCATCAGGCAGTCTTCCCCTCTGGAAACACCATATATTTT
v_call: TRBV20-1; d_call: -; j_call: TRBJ1-6; clone_size: medium-sized; cdr3_aa: CSALGQNSPLHF; cdr3_nt: TGCAGTGCCCTCGGACAGAATTCACCCCTCCACTTT
v_call: TRBV20-1; d_call: -; j_call: TRBJ1-5; clone_size: few; cdr3_aa: CSALPDSANQPQHF; cdr3_nt: TGCAGTGCTCTCCCGGACAGCGCAAATCAGCCCCAGCATTTT
v_call: TRBV12-3/TRBV12-4; d_call: TRBD2; j_call: TRBJ2-1; clone_size: few; cdr3_aa: CASSPSGGATMERYF; cdr3_nt: TGTGCCAGCAGCCCTAGCGGGGGGGCTACGATGGAGCGGTACTTC
v_call: TRBV5-4; d_call: TRBD2; j_call: TRBJ2-6; clone_size: -; cdr3_aa: CASSLIPSGGATGANVLTF; cdr3_nt: TGTGCCAGCAGCTTGATTCCCAGCGGGGGGGCGACAGGGGCCAACGTCCTGACTTTC
v_call: TRBV6-6; d_call: -; j_call: TRBJ2-1; clone_size: -; cdr3_aa: CASSYSRGGNEQFF; cdr3_nt: TGTGCCAGCAGTTACTCAAGGGGGGGGAATGAGCAGTTCTTC
v_call: TRBV5-1; d_call: TRBD2; j_call: TRBJ2-5; clone_size: -; cdr3_aa: CASSSRHPGGETQYF; cdr3_nt: TGCGCCAGCAGCTCTAGACACCCCGGGGGGGAGACCCAGTACTTC
v_call: TRBV5-3; d_call: -; j_call: TRBJ2-2; clone_size: -; cdr3_aa: CASSFQGGVAGELFF; cdr3_nt: TGTGCCAGCAGCTTCCAGGGGGGTGTAGCCGGGGAGCTGTTTTTT
v_call: TRBV4-3; d_call: -; j_call: TRBJ1-1; clone_size: -; cdr3_aa: CASSLAKDMNTEAFF; cdr3_nt: TGTGCCAGCAGCTTAGCGAAGGACATGAACACTGAAGCTTTCTTT
v_call: TRBV7-2; d_call: -; j_call: TRBJ1-1; clone_size: -; cdr3_aa: CASSLTPKGEAFF; cdr3_nt: TGTGCCAGCAGCTTAACGCCGAAGGGGGAAGCTTTCTTT
v_call: TRBV27; d_call: -; j_call: TRBJ2-3; clone_size: few; cdr3_aa: CASSHRGKAQYF; cdr3_nt: TGTGCCAGCAGTCACCGGGGCAAGGCGCAGTATTTT
v_call: TRBV7-6; d_call: TRBD2; j_call: TRBJ2-3; clone_size: -; cdr3_aa: CASSAIAGTDTQYF; cdr3_nt: TGTGCCAGCAGCGCCATAGCGGGGACAGATACGCAGTATTTT
v_call: TRBV13; d_call: -; j_call: TRBJ1-4; clone_size: few; cdr3_aa: CASSGGTNEKLFF; cdr3_nt: TGTGCCAGCAGCGGGGGCACTAATGAAAAACTGTTTTTT
v_call: TRBV7-3; d_call: -; j_call: TRBJ1-1; clone_size: few; cdr3_aa: CASRDPQGYAEAFF; cdr3_nt: TGTGCCAGCAGGGACCCTCAGGGATACGCTGAAGCTTTCTTT
v_call: TRBV6-2/TRBV6-3; d_call: -; j_call: TRBJ2-3; clone_size: -; cdr3_aa: CASSYSSGDTDTQYF; cdr3_nt: TGTGCCAGCAGTTACTCCAGTGGGGACACAGATACGCAGTATTTT
v_call: TRBV30; d_call: TRBD1; j_call: TRBJ1-5; clone_size: -; cdr3_aa: CAWIQNVVTGTGAYYSNQPQHF; cdr3_nt: TGTGCCTGGATCCAGAACGTCGTGACCGGGACAGGGGCATACTATAGCAATCAGCCCCAGCATTTT
v_call: TRBV5-5; d_call: -; j_call: TRBJ1-2; clone_size: few; cdr3_aa: CASGEGNNYGYTF; cdr3_nt: TGTGCCAGCGGGGAGGGAAATAACTATGGCTACACCTTC
v_call: TRBV12-3/TRBV12-4; d_call: -; j_call: TRBJ2-5; clone_size: -; cdr3_aa: CASSPGYETQYF; cdr3_nt: TGTGCCAGCAGTCCGGGGTACGAGACCCAGTACTTC
v_call: TRBV19; d_call: -; j_call: TRBJ2-7; clone_size: medium-sized; cdr3_aa: CASSIAAEFYEQYF; cdr3_nt: TGTGCCAGTAGCATTGCGGCGGAATTCTACGAGCAGTACTTC
v_call: TRBV29-1; d_call: -; j_call: TRBJ1-2; clone_size: medium-sized; cdr3_aa: CSVEEPGEGYTF; cdr3_nt: TGCAGCGTTGAAGAACCAGGGGAGGGCTACACCTTC
v_call: TRBV9; d_call: TRBD1; j_call: TRBJ2-3; clone_size: -; cdr3_aa: CASSPRTGVYTDTQYF; cdr3_nt: TGTGCCAGCAGCCCAAGGACAGGCGTCTACACAGATACGCAGTATTTT
v_call: TRBV5-1; d_call: -; j_call: TRBJ1-2; clone_size: -; cdr3_aa: CASSLGRDNYGYTF; cdr3_nt: TGTGCCAGCAGCTTGGGTCGGGACAACTATGGCTACACCTTC
v_call: TRBV12-3/TRBV12-4; d_call: TRBD1; j_call: TRBJ1-3; clone_size: -; cdr3_aa: CASIKSPGTGSSGNTIYF; cdr3_nt: TGTGCCAGCATCAAAAGTCCCGGGACAGGGAGCTCTGGAAACACCATATATTTT
v_call: TRBV28; d_call: TRBD1; j_call: TRBJ1-5; clone_size: few; cdr3_aa: CASSPAGTGNQPQHF; cdr3_nt: TGTGCCAGCAGTCCCGCCGGGACAGGGAATCAGCCCCAGCATTTT
v_call: TRBV20-1; d_call: -; j_call: TRBJ2-1; clone_size: few; cdr3_aa: CSARRGNYGEQFF; cdr3_nt: TGCAGTGCTAGACGGGGCAATTACGGGGAGCAGTTCTTC
v_call: TRBV20-1; d_call: TRBD2; j_call: TRBJ2-2; clone_size: few; cdr3_aa: CSAPRTSGGSNTGELFF; cdr3_nt: TGCAGTGCTCCGAGGACTAGCGGGGGCTCGAACACCGGGGAGCTGTTTTTT
v_call: TRBV7-9; d_call: -; j_call: TRBJ2-6; clone_size: few; cdr3_aa: CASSLIFRGRSSGANVLTF; cdr3_nt: TGTGCCAGCAGCTTAATATTCCGGGGAAGAAGCTCTGGGGCCAACGTCCTGACTTTC
v_call: TRBV6-2/TRBV6-3; d_call: -; j_call: TRBJ1-3; clone_size: -; cdr3_aa: CASNSLLGQNTGNTIYF; cdr3_nt: TGTGCCAGCAATTCTCTACTTGGACAGAATACTGGAAACACCATATATTTT
v_call: TRBV6-5; d_call: -; j_call: TRBJ1-6; clone_size: medium-sized; cdr3_aa: CASSLGRVGSPLHF; cdr3_nt: TGTGCCAGCAGCCTGGGCAGGGTGGGTTCACCCCTCCACTTT
v_call: TRBV5-5; d_call: -; j_call: TRBJ1-3; clone_size: -; cdr3_aa: CASSLVRGERGNTIYF; cdr3_nt: TGTGCCAGCAGCTTGGTGAGGGGCGAAAGAGGAAACACCATATATTTT
v_call: TRBV10-3; d_call: TRBD2; j_call: TRBJ2-1; clone_size: -; cdr3_aa: CAISEGAGGYNEQFF; cdr3_nt: TGTGCCATCAGTGAAGGGGCGGGGGGGTACAATGAGCAGTTCTTC
v_call: TRBV24-1; d_call: TRBD1; j_call: TRBJ2-1; clone_size: -; cdr3_aa: CATSGGQGVINEQFF; cdr3_nt: TGTGCCACCAGCGGGGGACAGGGGGTTATCAATGAGCAGTTCTTC
v_call: TRBV11-2; d_call: -; j_call: TRBJ1-1; clone_size: few; cdr3_aa: CASSYGPEGTEAFF; cdr3_nt: TGTGCCAGCAGCTACGGACCCGAGGGCACTGAAGCTTTCTTT
v_call: TRBV12-3/TRBV12-4; d_call: -; j_call: TRBJ1-3; clone_size: few; cdr3_aa: CASSQTGAGNTIYF; cdr3_nt: TGTGCCAGCAGCCAAACAGGTGCTGGAAACACCATATATTTT
v_call: TRBV15; d_call: -; j_call: TRBJ2-1; clone_size: -; cdr3_aa: CATSRVGGEQFF; cdr3_nt: TGTGCCACCAGCAGAGTTGGGGGTGAGCAGTTCTTC
v_call: TRBV6-2/TRBV6-3; d_call: -; j_call: TRBJ2-7; clone_size: -; cdr3_aa: CASSKDSYEQYF; cdr3_nt: TGTGCCAGCAGTAAAGACAGCTACGAGCAGTACTTC
v_call: TRBV30; d_call: TRBD1; j_call: TRBJ1-2; clone_size: -; cdr3_aa: CAWSYTGGGYTF; cdr3_nt: TGTGCCTGGAGTTATACAGGGGGCGGCTACACCTTC
v_call: TRBV5-5; d_call: TRBD1; j_call: TRBJ1-5; clone_size: -; cdr3_aa: CASSLVSQGINQPQHF; cdr3_nt: TGTGCCAGCAGCTTGGTCTCACAGGGGATCAATCAGCCCCAGCATTTT
v_call: TRBV4-2; d_call: TRBD2; j_call: TRBJ2-3; clone_size: -; cdr3_aa: CASSQGLAGGRDTQYF; cdr3_nt: TGTGCCAGCAGCCAGGGACTAGCGGGGGGGAGAGATACGCAGTATTTT
v_call: TRBV29-1; d_call: -; j_call: TRBJ2-7; clone_size: medium-sized; cdr3_aa: CSVADSYEQYF; cdr3_nt: TGCAGCGTTGCAGACTCCTACGAGCAGTACTTC